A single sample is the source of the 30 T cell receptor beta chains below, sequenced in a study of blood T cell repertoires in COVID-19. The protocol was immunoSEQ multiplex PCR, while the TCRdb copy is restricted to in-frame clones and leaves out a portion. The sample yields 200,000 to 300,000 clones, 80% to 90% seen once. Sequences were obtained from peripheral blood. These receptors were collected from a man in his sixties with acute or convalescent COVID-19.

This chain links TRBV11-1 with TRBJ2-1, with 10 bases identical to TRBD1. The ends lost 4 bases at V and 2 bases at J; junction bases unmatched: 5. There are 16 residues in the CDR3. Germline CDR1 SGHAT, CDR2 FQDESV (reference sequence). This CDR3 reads CASSSRGQGAYNEQFF. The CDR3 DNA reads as TGTGCCAGCAGCTCCCGCGGACAGGGGGCCTACAATGAGCAGTTCTTC.

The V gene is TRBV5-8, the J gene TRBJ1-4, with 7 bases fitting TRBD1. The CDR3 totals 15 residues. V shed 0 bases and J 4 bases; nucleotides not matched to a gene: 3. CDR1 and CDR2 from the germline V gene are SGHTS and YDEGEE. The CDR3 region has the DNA TGTGCCAGCAGCTTGGCCGGGACAGTTAATGAAAAACTGTTTTTT. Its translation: CASSLAGTVNEKLFF.

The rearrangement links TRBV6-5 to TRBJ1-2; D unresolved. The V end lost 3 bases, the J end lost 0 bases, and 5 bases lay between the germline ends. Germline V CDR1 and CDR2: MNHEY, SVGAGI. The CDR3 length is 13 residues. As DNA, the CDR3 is TGTGCCAGCAGTTATACAGCTAACTATGGCTACACCTTC. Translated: CASSYTANYGYTF.

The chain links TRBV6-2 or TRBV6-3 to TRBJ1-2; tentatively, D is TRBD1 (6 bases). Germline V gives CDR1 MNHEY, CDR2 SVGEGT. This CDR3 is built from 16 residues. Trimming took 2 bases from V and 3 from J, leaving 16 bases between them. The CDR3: CASSYANRESDYGYTF. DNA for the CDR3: TGTGCCAGCAGTTACGCGAACAGGGAATCGGACTATGGCTACACCTTC.

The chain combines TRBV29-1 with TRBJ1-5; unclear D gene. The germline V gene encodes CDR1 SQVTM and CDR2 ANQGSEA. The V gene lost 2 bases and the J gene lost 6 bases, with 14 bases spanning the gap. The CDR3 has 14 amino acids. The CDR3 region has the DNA TGCAGCGTTGAACTGGCAGGCGAGGGTCAGCCCCAGCATTTT. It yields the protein CSVELAGEGQPQHF.

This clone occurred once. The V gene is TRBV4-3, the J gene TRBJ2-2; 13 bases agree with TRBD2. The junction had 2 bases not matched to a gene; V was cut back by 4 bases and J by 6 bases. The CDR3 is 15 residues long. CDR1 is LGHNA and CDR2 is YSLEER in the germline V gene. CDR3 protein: CASSRLAGGPGELFF. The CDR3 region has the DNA TGCGCCAGCAGCCGACTAGCGGGGGGCCCCGGGGAGCTGTTTTTT.

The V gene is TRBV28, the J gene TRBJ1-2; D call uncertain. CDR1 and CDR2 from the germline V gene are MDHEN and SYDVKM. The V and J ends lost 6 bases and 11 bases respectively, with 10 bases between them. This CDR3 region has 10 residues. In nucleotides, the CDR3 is TGTGCCAGCAGGACCGAGAGGTACACCTTC. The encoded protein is CASRTERYTF.

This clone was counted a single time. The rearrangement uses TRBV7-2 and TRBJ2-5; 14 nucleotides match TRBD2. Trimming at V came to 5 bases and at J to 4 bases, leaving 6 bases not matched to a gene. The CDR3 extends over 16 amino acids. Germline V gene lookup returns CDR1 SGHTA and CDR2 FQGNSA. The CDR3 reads CASSTSGLAGVETQYF. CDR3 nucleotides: TGTGCCAGCAGCACCTCGGGACTAGCGGGAGTAGAGACCCAGTACTTC.

The CDR3 spells CASSPRQMNTGELFF. The CDR3 DNA is TGTGCCAGCAGCCCCCGACAGATGAACACCGGGGAGCTGTTTTTT. The chain employs TRBV7-9 and TRBJ2-2; the D gene is possibly TRBD1 (5 bases). Germline loops: CDR1 SEHNR, CDR2 FQNEAQ (reference sequence). V lost 5 bases, J lost 1 base, and 11 bases lay in between. This CDR3 is built from 15 residues. Using reference TRBV7-9 and TRBJ2-2 for the parts outside the CDR3, the full variable domain is DTGVSQNPRHKITKRGQNVTFRCDPISEHNRLYWYRQTLGQGPEFLTYFQNEAQLEKSRLLSDRFSAERPKGSFSTLEIQRTEQGDSAMYLCASSPRQMNTGELFFGEGSRLTVL.

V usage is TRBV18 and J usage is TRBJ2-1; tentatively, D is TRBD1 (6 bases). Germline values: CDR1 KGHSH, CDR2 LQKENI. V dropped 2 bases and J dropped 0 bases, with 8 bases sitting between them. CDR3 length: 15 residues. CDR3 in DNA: TGTGCCAGCTCACCATCGACAGGCTCCTACAATGAGCAGTTCTTC. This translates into CASSPSTGSYNEQFF.

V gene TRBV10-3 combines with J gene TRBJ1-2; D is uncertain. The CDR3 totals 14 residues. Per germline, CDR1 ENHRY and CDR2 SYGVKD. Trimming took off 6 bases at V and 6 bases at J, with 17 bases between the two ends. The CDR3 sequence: CAISPKPSGDGYTF. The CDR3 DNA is TGTGCCATCAGCCCCAAACCGTCAGGCGATGGCTACACCTTC.

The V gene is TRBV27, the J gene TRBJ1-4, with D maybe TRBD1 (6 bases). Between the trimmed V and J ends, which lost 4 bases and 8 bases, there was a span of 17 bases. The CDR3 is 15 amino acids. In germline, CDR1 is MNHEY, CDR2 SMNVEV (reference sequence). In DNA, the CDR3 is TGTGCCAGCAGTTCCCTCAGGGGAGTTGGCGAAAAACTGTTTTTT. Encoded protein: CASSSLRGVGEKLFF.

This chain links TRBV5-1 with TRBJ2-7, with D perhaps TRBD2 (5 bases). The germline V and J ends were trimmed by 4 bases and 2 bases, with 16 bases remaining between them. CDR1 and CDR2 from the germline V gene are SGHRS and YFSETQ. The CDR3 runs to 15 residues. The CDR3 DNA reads TGCGCCAGCAGCCCCCTCGGCGGGCCGACCTACGAGCAGTACTTC. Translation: CASSPLGGPTYEQYF. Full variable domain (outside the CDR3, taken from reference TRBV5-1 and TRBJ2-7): KAGVTQTPRYLIKTRGQQVTLSCSPISGHRSVSWYQQTPGQGLQFLFEYFSETQRNKGNFPGRFSGRQFSNSRSEMNVSTLELGDSALYLCASSPLGGPTYEQYFGPGTRLTVT.

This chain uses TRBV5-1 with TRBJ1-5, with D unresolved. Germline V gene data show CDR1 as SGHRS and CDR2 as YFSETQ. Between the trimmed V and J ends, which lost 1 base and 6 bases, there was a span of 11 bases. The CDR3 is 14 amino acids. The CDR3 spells CASSLTGHGQPQHF. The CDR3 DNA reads TGCGCCAGCAGCTTGACGGGTCACGGTCAGCCCCAGCATTTT.

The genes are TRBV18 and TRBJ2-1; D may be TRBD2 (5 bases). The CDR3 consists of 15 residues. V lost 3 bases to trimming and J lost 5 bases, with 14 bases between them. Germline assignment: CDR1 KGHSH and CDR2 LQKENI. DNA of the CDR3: TGTGCCAGCTCACCCCGGGAAGGAAGCAACAATGAGCAGTTCTTC. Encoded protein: CASSPREGSNNEQFF.

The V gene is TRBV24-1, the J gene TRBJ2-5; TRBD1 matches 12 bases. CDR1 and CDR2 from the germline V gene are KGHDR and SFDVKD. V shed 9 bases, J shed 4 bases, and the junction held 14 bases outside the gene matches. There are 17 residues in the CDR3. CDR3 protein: CATSTGQGAPGGETQYF. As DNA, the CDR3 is TGTGCCACCTCCACGGGACAGGGGGCCCCCGGGGGAGAGACCCAGTACTTC.

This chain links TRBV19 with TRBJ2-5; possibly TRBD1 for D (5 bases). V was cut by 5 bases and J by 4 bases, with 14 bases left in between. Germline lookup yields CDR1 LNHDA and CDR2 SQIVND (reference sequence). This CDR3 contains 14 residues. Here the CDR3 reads CASSPRQSGETQYF. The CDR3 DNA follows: TGTGCCAGTAGTCCGCGACAGAGTGGAGAGACCCAGTACTTC.

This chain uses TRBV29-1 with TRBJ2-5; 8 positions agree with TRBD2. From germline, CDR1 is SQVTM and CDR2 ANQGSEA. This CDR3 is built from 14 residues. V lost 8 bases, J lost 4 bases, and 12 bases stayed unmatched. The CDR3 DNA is TGCAGCCTCCGCCCGGGGGGGGGCTCAGAGACCCAGTACTTC. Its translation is CSLRPGGGSETQYF.

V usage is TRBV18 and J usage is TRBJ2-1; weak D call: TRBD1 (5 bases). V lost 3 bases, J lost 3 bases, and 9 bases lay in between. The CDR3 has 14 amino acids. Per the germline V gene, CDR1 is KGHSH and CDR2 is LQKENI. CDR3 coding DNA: TGTGCCAGCTCACCCCCAGGGAACTACAATGAGCAGTTCTTC. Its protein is CASSPPGNYNEQFF.

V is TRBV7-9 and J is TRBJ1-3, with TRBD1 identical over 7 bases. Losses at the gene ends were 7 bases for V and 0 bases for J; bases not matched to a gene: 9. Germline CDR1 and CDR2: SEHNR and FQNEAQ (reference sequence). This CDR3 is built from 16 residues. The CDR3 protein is CASIGTARRSGNTIYF. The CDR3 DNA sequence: TGTGCCAGCATCGGGACAGCGAGACGCTCTGGAAACACCATATATTTT.

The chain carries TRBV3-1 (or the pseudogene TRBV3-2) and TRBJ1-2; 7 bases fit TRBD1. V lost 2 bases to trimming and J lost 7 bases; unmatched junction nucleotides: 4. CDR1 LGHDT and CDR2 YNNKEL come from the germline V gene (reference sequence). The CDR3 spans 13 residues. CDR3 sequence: CASSQLNRGGYTF. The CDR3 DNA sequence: TGTGCCAGCAGCCAACTGAACAGGGGTGGCTACACCTTC.

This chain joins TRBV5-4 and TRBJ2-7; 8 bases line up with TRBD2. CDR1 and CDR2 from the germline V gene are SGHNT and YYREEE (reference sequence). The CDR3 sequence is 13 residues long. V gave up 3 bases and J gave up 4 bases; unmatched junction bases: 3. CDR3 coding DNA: TGTGCCAGCAGCTCGGGACTAGAGTACGAGCAGTACTTC. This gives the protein CASSSGLEYEQYF.

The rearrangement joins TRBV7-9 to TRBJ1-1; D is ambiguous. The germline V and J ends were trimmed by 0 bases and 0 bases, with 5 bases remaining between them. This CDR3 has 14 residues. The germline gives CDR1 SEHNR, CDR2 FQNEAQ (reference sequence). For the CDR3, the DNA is TGTGCCAGCAGCTTAGCTGAGATGAACACTGAAGCTTTCTTT. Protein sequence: CASSLAEMNTEAFF. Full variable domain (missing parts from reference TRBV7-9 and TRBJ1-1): DTGVSQNPRHKITKRGQNVTFRCDPISEHNRLYWYRQTLGQGPEFLTYFQNEAQLEKSRLLSDRFSAERPKGSFSTLEIQRTEQGDSAMYLCASSLAEMNTEAFFGQGTRLTVV.

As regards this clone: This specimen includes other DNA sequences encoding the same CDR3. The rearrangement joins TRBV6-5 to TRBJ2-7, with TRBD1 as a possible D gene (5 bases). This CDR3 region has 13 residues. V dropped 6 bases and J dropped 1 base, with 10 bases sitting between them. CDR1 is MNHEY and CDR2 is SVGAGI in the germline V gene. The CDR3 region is CASRRSGSYEQYF. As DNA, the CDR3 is TGTGCCAGCAGGCGCTCAGGGTCCTACGAGCAGTACTTC.

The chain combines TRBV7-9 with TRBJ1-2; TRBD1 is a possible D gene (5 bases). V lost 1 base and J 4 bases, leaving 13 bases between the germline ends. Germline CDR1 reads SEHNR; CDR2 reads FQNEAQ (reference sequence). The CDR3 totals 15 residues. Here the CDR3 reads CASSLEAGMGYGYTF. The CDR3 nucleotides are TGTGCCAGCAGCTTAGAGGCAGGGATGGGCTATGGCTACACCTTC. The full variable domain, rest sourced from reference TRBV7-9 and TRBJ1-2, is DTGVSQNPRHKITKRGQNVTFRCDPISEHNRLYWYRQTLGQGPEFLTYFQNEAQLEKSRLLSDRFSAERPKGSFSTLEIQRTEQGDSAMYLCASSLEAGMGYGYTFGSGTRLTVV.

Written as DNA, the CDR3 is TGTGCCAGTAGTATATACGGGGGACAGGGAGGCACTGAAGCTTTCTTT. Translation: CASSIYGGQGGTEAFF. This chain joins TRBV19 and TRBJ1-1; 9 positions agree with TRBD1. The CDR3 is 16 amino acids. The germline V gene encodes CDR1 LNHDA and CDR2 SQIVND (reference sequence). The trim removed 2 bases at V and 4 bases at J, leaving 8 bases unmatched.

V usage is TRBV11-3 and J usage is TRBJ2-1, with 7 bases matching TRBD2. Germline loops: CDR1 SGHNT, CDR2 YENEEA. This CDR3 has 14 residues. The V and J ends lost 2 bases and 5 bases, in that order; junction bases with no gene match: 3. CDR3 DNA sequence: TGTGCCAGCAGCTTAACTAGCGCGAACAATGAGCAGTTCTTC. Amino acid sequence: CASSLTSANNEQFF.

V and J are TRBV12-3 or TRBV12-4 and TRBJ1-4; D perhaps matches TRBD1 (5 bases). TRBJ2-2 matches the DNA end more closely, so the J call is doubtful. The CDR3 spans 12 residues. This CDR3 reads CASSLYRGELFF. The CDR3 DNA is TGTGCCAGCAGTCTCTACAGGGGGGAGCTGTTTTTT.

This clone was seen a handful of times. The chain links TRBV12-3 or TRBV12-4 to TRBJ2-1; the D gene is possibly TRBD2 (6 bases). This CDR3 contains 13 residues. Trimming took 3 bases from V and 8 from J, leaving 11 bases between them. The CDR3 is CASSLGWEDEQFF. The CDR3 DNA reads TGTGCCAGCAGTTTGGGTTGGGAGGATGAGCAGTTCTTC.

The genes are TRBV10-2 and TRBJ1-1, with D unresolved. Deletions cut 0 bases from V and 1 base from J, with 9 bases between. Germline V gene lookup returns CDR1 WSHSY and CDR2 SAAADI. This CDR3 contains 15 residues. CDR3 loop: CASSESTLSNTEAFF. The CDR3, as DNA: TGCGCCAGCAGTGAGTCGACTCTATCGAACACTGAAGCTTTCTTT.